Sequencing of this T cell receptor beta chain was carried out in a study of post-analysis software for immune sequencing data. Included in the TCR beta cDNA libraries were unique molecular identifiers. TCRdb called the PCR reads again in MiXCR, with one record for every CDR3 protein. The sample has about 760,000 distinct CDR3 sequences, 30% seen once. Trimming shortened V by 7 bases and J by 1 base, and 14 bases separated the two germline ends. The CDR3 loop spans 14 amino acids. Germline V gene lookup returns CDR1 DFQATT and CDR2 SNEGSKA (reference sequence). About this clonotype itself: What it binds is unknown.

Notes on the study in general: Analysis by F measure revealed that same-batch samples clustered strongly together. Elevated frequency relative to controls characterized roughly 5 TRBV segments in patients, TRBV5-6, TRBV5-1 and TRBV20-1 among them.

The chain combines TRBV20-1 with TRBJ2-4; possibly TRBD2 for D (6 bases). Sample: blood. The receptor's source is a girl under 18 with multiple sclerosis. CDR3 loop: CSGVGGGAKNIQYF. The CDR3 DNA reads TGCAGTGGTGTCGGGGGTGGGGCCAAAAACATTCAGTACTTC.